This TCR beta chain was retrieved from a study of regulatory T cells in long-lasting Graves disease. Study information: Prior antithyroid drug treatment in newly diagnosed Graves' patients lasted under 3 months. Study observations and caveats: Newly diagnosed Graves' patients exceeded persistent ones in TCR diversity.

Trimming stripped 5 bases from V and 2 bases from J, with 13 bases between. The germline V gene has CDR1 ENHRY and CDR2 SYGVKD. This CDR3 spans 14 amino acids. Many counts were recorded for this clonotype. The antigen remains undetermined. Libraries of TCR beta came from iRepertoire HTBI primers plus Arm-PCR of CDR3 regions. TCRdb re-derived calls from the multiplex PCR reads in MiXCR, one entry per CDR3 protein. The repertoire has 250,000 to 300,000 distinct CDR3 sequences, approximately 20% of them found once; the top ten carry 11% to 15%. Indicated time point: newly diagnosed GD, antithyroid drugs for less than 3 months. After RNA was extracted from PBMCs, the TCR library was made from it. These data also featured in a second study, about T cells in Graves' hyperthyroidism and ophthalmopathy.

The V call is TRBV10-3, the J call TRBJ2-7; the D gene could be TRBD1 or TRBD2 (5 bases each). The source material was peripheral blood mononuclear cells (PBMCs), sampled at new diagnosis, from a patient treated with antithyroid drugs. The sequence was obtained from a woman aged 30 to 39 with Graves disease. In nucleotides, the CDR3 is TGTGCCATCAGTACTTCTAGGGGACCCTACGAGCAGTACTTC. Its translation is CAISTSRGPYEQYF.